The T cell receptor (beta chain) described here comes from a study of CD8 T cells in Susac syndrome. The length of the CDR3 is 12 residues. Germline V gene lookup returns CDR1 DFQATT and CDR2 SNEGSKA (reference sequence). The ends were cut back, 8 bases at V and 3 bases at J, with 13 bases in the middle. RNA in amounts of roughly 0.5 to 1 ug was reverse transcribed with random hexamers. With immunoSEQ multiplex PCR, TCR beta CDR3 was amplified across 54 Vbeta and 13 Jbeta. A single record per CDR3 protein comes from TCRdb applying MiXCR to the immunoSEQ multiplex PCR reads. The sample holds around 200,000 distinct CDR3 sequences, roughly 95% seen once. Peripheral blood CD8+ and CD4+ T cells were profiled by TCR beta sequencing. The multiple sclerosis control group consisted of treatment-naive patients whose relapsing-remitting disease, which was either stable or active, fulfilled revised McDonald criteria. Negative magnetic isolation gave CD8+ and CD4+ cells; FACS enriched CD8+ TEMRA.

The material sequenced was CD4+ T cells from PBMCs. This receptor was identified in a human donor with multiple sclerosis. The genes are TRBV20-1 and TRBJ2-5; D is ambiguous. The CDR3 sequence: CSQAWREETQYF. DNA of the CDR3: TGCAGTCAAGCCTGGAGAGAAGAGACCCAGTACTTC.